Presented here are 17 T cell receptor beta chains from one specimen sequenced in a study of PD-L1 blockade in urothelial cancer. The assay was immunoSEQ multiplex PCR, and TCRdb's table has in-frame clones only and misses some. Seen here are 70,000 to 95,000 clones, 84% observed once, and the top ten hold approximately 2.1%. The sample's time point: pretreatment peripheral blood. Specimen: PBMCs, collected around atezolizumab (anti-PD-L1) treatment. The receptors shown here come from a man aged 60 to 75 with urothelial cancer.

Here the CDR3 DNA reads TGTGCCAGTAGTGGACAGGGTTGGAAAGAGACCCAGTACTTC. It specifies CASSGQGWKETQYF. The V call is TRBV19, the J call TRBJ2-5; 8 bases align to TRBD1. The CDR3 loop spans 14 amino acids. With 5 bases clipped from V and 3 bases from J, the junction kept 5 bases outside the gene matches. The V gene's germline CDR1 is LNHDA and CDR2 SQIVND (reference sequence).

This clone was seen only once. For the CDR3, the DNA is TGTGCCAGTAGCCAAGGGGGTACGGGGAGCAATCAGCCCCAGCATTTT. Amino acids: CASSQGGTGSNQPQHF. This chain joins TRBV6-6 and TRBJ1-5; D perhaps matches TRBD1 (6 bases). From germline, CDR1 is MNHNY and CDR2 SVGAGI (reference sequence). The CDR3 spans 16 residues. V was pared by 9 bases and J by 1 base, with 19 bases between.

V usage is TRBV5-1 and J usage is TRBJ1-2; D possibly corresponds to TRBD1 (5 bases). The CDR3 consists of 13 residues. Germline CDR1 is SGHRS and CDR2 is YFSETQ. Trimming shortened V by 4 bases and J by 2 bases, and 9 bases separated the two germline ends. The CDR3 loop reads CASSQEGNYGYTF. The CDR3 DNA is TGCGCCAGCAGCCAGGAGGGGAACTATGGCTACACCTTC.

Regarding this clone: At the DNA level, this CDR3 is encoded by other sequences in the same sample as well. The chain recombines TRBV15 with TRBJ1-2; no reliable D call. The CDR3 spans 12 residues. V lost 2 bases and J lost 3, with 4 bases in between. Per germline, CDR1 LNHNV and CDR2 YYDKDF (reference sequence). The CDR3 nucleotides read TGTGCCACCAGCAGATCAGACTATGGCTACACCTTC. Protein: CATSRSDYGYTF.

The chain has TRBV7-2 and TRBJ2-7, with 7 positions matching TRBD2. Trimming at V came to 5 bases and at J to 3 bases, leaving 10 bases not matched to a gene. Germline CDR1 SGHTA, CDR2 FQGNSA. The CDR3 runs to 15 residues. CDR3 region: CASSGRGGSLYEQYF. CDR3 coding DNA: TGTGCCAGCAGCGGGCGGGGCGGGAGCCTCTACGAGCAGTACTTC.

The chain has TRBV7-8 and TRBJ1-2, with TRBD1 as a possible D gene (5 bases). Germline V lookup: CDR1 SGHVS, CDR2 FQNEAQ. V was pared by 5 bases and J by 6 bases, with 19 bases between. This CDR3 has 15 residues. The DNA of the CDR3 is TGTGCCAGCAGCCACCCGGGGGGAGGGGTAGATGGCTACACCTTC. Protein: CASSHPGGGVDGYTF.

This clone was seen more than once but under ten times. The V call is TRBV5-6, the J call TRBJ1-1; 7 bases agree with TRBD1. Germline values: CDR1 SGHDT, CDR2 YYEEEE. This CDR3 spans 15 amino acids. V trimming: 2 bases; J trimming: 4 bases; junction bases outside the gene matches: 8. CDR3 nucleotide sequence: TGTGCCAGCAGCTTTCTTCGGACAGGCAGCACTGAAGCTTTCTTT. Protein product: CASSFLRTGSTEAFF.

The chain joins TRBV2 to TRBJ1-2, with 7 bases fitting TRBD1. This CDR3 is built from 14 residues. Germline V gene sequence: CDR1 SNHLY, CDR2 FYNNEI. The ends lost 0 bases at V and 7 bases at J; junction bases unmatched: 5. The DNA for the CDR3 is TGTGCCAGCAGTGAAGCAGGGGGCTCAGGTGGCTACACCTTC. Translated, it gives CASSEAGGSGGYTF. Full variable domain (remainder filled in from reference TRBV2 and TRBJ1-2): EPEVTQTPSHQVTQMGQEVILRCVPISNHLYFYWYRQILGQKVEFLVSFYNNEISEKSEIFDDQFSVERPDGSNFTLKIRSTKLEDSAMYFCASSEAGGSGGYTFGSGTRLTVV.

V gene TRBV4-3 combines with J gene TRBJ1-1; TRBD1 agrees at 7 bases. The CDR3 consists of 14 residues. Germline CDR1 reads LGHNA; CDR2 reads YSLEER. Trimming at V came to 4 bases and at J to 5 bases, leaving 7 bases not matched to a gene. CDR3 nucleotide sequence: TGCGCCAGCAGCCCCACAGGGGTTAAGACTGAAGCTTTCTTT. Its protein product is CASSPTGVKTEAFF.

The chain couples TRBV5-4 to TRBJ2-7; 9 nucleotides match TRBD2. In germline, CDR1 is SGHNT, CDR2 YYREEE (reference sequence). The J segment lost 2 bases and the V segment lost 0 bases, leaving 6 bases of the junction unmatched. The CDR3 totals 16 residues. DNA of the CDR3: TGTGCCAGCAGCTTGGCCAGGCTAGCGGGACCCTACGAGCAGTACTTC. This encodes CASSLARLAGPYEQYF.

The V gene is TRBV25-1, the J gene TRBJ2-5, with D maybe TRBD1 (6 bases). V was cut by 0 bases and J by 5 bases, with 10 bases left in between. The length of the CDR3 is 14 residues. CDR1 is MGHDK, CDR2 SYGVNS, per germline. DNA for the CDR3: TGTGCCAGCAGTGAATACAGGGGAAGCGAGACCCAGTACTTC. The encoded protein is CASSEYRGSETQYF.

A few counts support this clone. CDR3 residues: CASRTTGDSGNTIYF. DNA of the CDR3: TGTGCCAGCAGGACAACAGGGGACTCTGGAAACACCATATATTTT. V and J are TRBV6-5 and TRBJ1-3; 7 nucleotides agree with TRBD1. There are 15 residues in the CDR3. Germline V gene sequence: CDR1 MNHEY, CDR2 SVGAGI. Germline trimming cut 6 bases from V and 0 bases from J; bases unmatched to any gene: 5.

This chain connects TRBV7-9 to TRBJ2-7, with D possibly matching TRBD2 (6 bases). This CDR3 spans 19 amino acids. Germline V lookup: CDR1 SEHNR, CDR2 FQNEAQ (reference sequence). The V end was cut by 0 bases, the J end by 2 bases, with 23 bases between. The CDR3 DNA sequence: TGTGCCAGCAGCTTAGCGGACGGGCTATCGGGAGTACCTCCCTACGAGCAGTACTTC. Amino acids: CASSLADGLSGVPPYEQYF. The full variable domain, its missing parts supplied by reference TRBV7-9 and TRBJ2-7, is DTGVSQNPRHKITKRGQNVTFRCDPISEHNRLYWYRQTLGQGPEFLTYFQNEAQLEKSRLLSDRFSAERPKGSFSTLEIQRTEQGDSAMYLCASSLADGLSGVPPYEQYFGPGTRLTVT.

V is TRBV9 and J is TRBJ2-3; D call uncertain. From germline, CDR1 is SGDLS and CDR2 YYNGEE. Trimming pared 3 bases from V and 5 bases from J, leaving 10 bases between. The CDR3 contains 13 residues. Here the CDR3 reads CASSALMRDTQYF. The CDR3 coding sequence is TGTGCCAGCAGCGCCCTGATGAGAGATACGCAGTATTTT.

The chain's CDR3 is CASSAQGQGSQPQHF. Written as DNA, the CDR3 is TGTGCCAGTAGTGCCCAAGGACAGGGGTCTCAGCCCCAGCATTTT. The gene calls are TRBV19 and TRBJ1-5; 9 nucleotides agree with TRBD1. CDR1 is LNHDA and CDR2 is SQIVND in the germline V gene (reference sequence). V was pared by 5 bases and J by 6 bases, with 8 bases of the junction left unmatched. The CDR3 loop spans 15 amino acids.

The gene calls are TRBV28 and TRBJ1-2; 10 nucleotides agree with TRBD1. The ends lost 6 bases at V and 6 bases at J; junction bases unmatched: 4. CDR1 and CDR2 from the germline V gene are MDHEN and SYDVKM. The CDR3 extends over 13 amino acids. Here the CDR3 DNA reads TGTGCCAGCAGGACAGGGGGCGCAGATGGCTACACCTTC. Amino acids: CASRTGGADGYTF.

This chain joins TRBV28 and TRBJ2-2; 11 bases align to TRBD2. Germline loops: CDR1 MDHEN, CDR2 SYDVKM. The trim removed 7 bases at V and 5 bases at J, leaving 15 bases unmatched. The CDR3 covers 18 residues. CDR3 residues: CASIKGSGRASYTGELFF. CDR3 nucleotide sequence: TGTGCCAGCATTAAGGGTAGCGGGAGGGCCTCTTATACCGGGGAGCTGTTTTTT.